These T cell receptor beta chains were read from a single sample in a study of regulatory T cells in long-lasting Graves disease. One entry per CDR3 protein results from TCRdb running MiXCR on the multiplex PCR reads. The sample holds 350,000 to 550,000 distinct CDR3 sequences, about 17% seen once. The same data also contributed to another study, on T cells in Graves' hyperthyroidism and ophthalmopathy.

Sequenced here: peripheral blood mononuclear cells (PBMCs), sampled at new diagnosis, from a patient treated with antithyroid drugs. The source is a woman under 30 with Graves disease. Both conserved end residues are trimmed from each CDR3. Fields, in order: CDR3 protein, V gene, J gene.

CDR3 protein: ASSTTSGQPYNEQF
V gene: TRBV19
J gene: TRBJ2-1

CDR3 protein: ASSLARTGGEKLF
V gene: TRBV7-2
J gene: TRBJ1-4

CDR3 protein: ASSPWGGSSYEQY
V gene: TRBV6-1
J gene: TRBJ2-7

CDR3 protein: ASSGTSGYYEQY
V gene: TRBV6-1
J gene: TRBJ2-7

CDR3 protein: ASSKDRGNEQF
V gene: TRBV5-1
J gene: TRBJ2-1

CDR3 protein: ASSQPGVAGGQETQY
V gene: TRBV3-1
J gene: -

CDR3 protein: ASSLEDRVSDTQY
V gene: TRBV7-2
J gene: TRBJ2-3

CDR3 protein: ASKITSGSYSHEQF
V gene: TRBV28
J gene: TRBJ2-1

CDR3 protein: ASSLRQGLSGANVLT
V gene: TRBV28
J gene: TRBJ2-6

CDR3 protein: ATEPTGIDEQF
V gene: TRBV10-3
J gene: TRBJ2-1

CDR3 protein: ASSYIRSPLH
V gene: TRBV11-1
J gene: TRBJ1-6

CDR3 protein: ASSELRDNEQF
V gene: TRBV2
J gene: TRBJ2-1

CDR3 protein: SARFPATPDIQY
V gene: TRBV20-1
J gene: TRBJ2-4

CDR3 protein: ASSVDGSSYEQY
V gene: TRBV9
J gene: TRBJ2-7

CDR3 protein: ASSLAKPSRIGNEQF
V gene: TRBV5-1
J gene: TRBJ2-1

CDR3 protein: SAEDGSSYEQY
V gene: TRBV20-1
J gene: TRBJ2-7

CDR3 protein: ASSLLLAGVSSDTQY
V gene: TRBV28
J gene: TRBJ2-3

CDR3 protein: ASTGDFNQPQH
V gene: TRBV19
J gene: TRBJ1-5

CDR3 protein: ASRNQLAGGYNEQF
V gene: TRBV12-3/TRBV12-4
J gene: TRBJ2-1

CDR3 protein: SARAVLSDSPLH
V gene: TRBV20-1
J gene: TRBJ1-6

CDR3 protein: ASSLSLQGTQETQY
V gene: TRBV7-9
J gene: TRBJ2-5

CDR3 protein: AWQGQGGSPLH
V gene: TRBV30
J gene: TRBJ1-6

CDR3 protein: SASSGANVLT
V gene: TRBV20-1
J gene: TRBJ2-6

CDR3 protein: ASSSRLLEQY
V gene: TRBV28
J gene: TRBJ2-7

CDR3 protein: ASGRTTQY
V gene: TRBV6-2/TRBV6-3
J gene: -

CDR3 protein: ASSRNTDQPQH
V gene: TRBV7-6
J gene: TRBJ1-5

CDR3 protein: ASTQVIPTYEQY
V gene: TRBV28
J gene: TRBJ2-7

CDR3 protein: ASSLGWLGDYGYT
V gene: TRBV7-2
J gene: TRBJ1-2

CDR3 protein: SARDVGSGNYEQY
V gene: TRBV20-1
J gene: TRBJ2-7

CDR3 protein: ASSLRIAGVGELF
V gene: TRBV6-2/TRBV6-3
J gene: TRBJ2-2

CDR3 protein: ASSFQGATEAF
V gene: TRBV27
J gene: TRBJ1-1

CDR3 protein: ASSLGTRDLN
V gene: TRBV28
J gene: TRBJ2-7

CDR3 protein: ASSYVRGGELF
V gene: TRBV6-2/TRBV6-3
J gene: TRBJ2-2

CDR3 protein: ASSYRSTNEQY
V gene: TRBV6-5
J gene: TRBJ2-7

CDR3 protein: ASSLLQGVSEAF
V gene: TRBV5-5
J gene: TRBJ1-1

CDR3 protein: ASRPAGGLITEAF
V gene: TRBV28
J gene: TRBJ1-1

CDR3 protein: ASSLGGLETQY
V gene: TRBV7-2
J gene: TRBJ2-5

CDR3 protein: ASSPGTSGSFEQF
V gene: TRBV7-3
J gene: TRBJ2-1